Below are 9 T cell receptor beta chains sequenced from a single sample in a study of CD8 T cells in Susac syndrome. RNA in amounts of roughly 0.5 to 1 ug was reverse transcribed with random hexamers. TCRdb fed the immunoSEQ multiplex PCR reads into MiXCR, producing one record per CDR3 protein. The table records some 160,000 distinct CDR3 sequences, 90% to 95% of them present only once. Sequenced: CD8+ T cells from PBMCs. These receptors came from a human donor with multiple sclerosis.

The J gene is TRBJ1-2, the V gene TRBV4-1; tentative D call: TRBD1 (5 bases). V lost 1 base, J lost 0 bases, and 12 bases lay in between. Germline CDR1 and CDR2: MGHRA and YSYEKL. The CDR3 is made up of 16 amino acids. The DNA of the CDR3 is TGCGCCAGCAGCCAAGTCGCCGGGACTCCTAACTATGGCTACACCTTC. This gives the protein CASSQVAGTPNYGYTF.

This sequence joins TRBV7-9 and TRBJ1-1; TRBD1 might be the D (5 bases). Trimming stripped 5 bases from V and 5 bases from J, with 15 bases between. This CDR3 spans 14 amino acids. The germline V gene has CDR1 SEHNR and CDR2 FQNEAQ (reference sequence). CDR3 nucleotide sequence: TGTGCCAGCAGCGACATTCAGAGGGGTACTGAAGCTTTCTTT. Protein sequence: CASSDIQRGTEAFF.

The rearrangement links TRBV29-1 to TRBJ2-1, with 11 bases lining up with TRBD2. V lost 0 bases, J lost 3 bases, and 4 bases stayed unmatched. The length of the CDR3 is 16 residues. Germline V lookup: CDR1 SQVTM, CDR2 ANQGSEA. The DNA of the CDR3 is TGCAGCGTTGAAGATCCGGGACTAGCGGTCTACAATGAGCAGTTCTTC. Translation: CSVEDPGLAVYNEQFF.

The rearrangement uses TRBV12-3 or TRBV12-4 and TRBJ1-1; D gene ambiguous. Trimming took off 1 base at V and 4 bases at J, with 10 bases between the two ends. The CDR3 runs to 14 residues. The CDR3 loop is CASSLGQFFTEAFF. CDR3 bases: TGTGCCAGCAGTTTAGGGCAGTTCTTCACTGAAGCTTTCTTT.

This clonotype was counted a single time. V and J are TRBV20-1 and TRBJ2-5, with 9 bases that match TRBD2. The trim removed 1 base at V and 5 bases at J, leaving 2 bases unmatched. The germline V gene encodes CDR1 DFQATT and CDR2 SNEGSKA (reference sequence). The CDR3 contains 13 residues. For the CDR3, the DNA is TGCAGTGCTAGAGTAGCGGGAGTGGAGACCCAGTACTTC. Translation gives CSARVAGVETQYF.

The chain uses TRBV25-1 and TRBJ1-1, with 7 bases that match TRBD1. Unmatched junction bases numbered 7, after V lost 4 bases and J lost 8 bases. The CDR3 consists of 13 residues. Germline V gene lookup returns CDR1 MGHDK and CDR2 SYGVNS. The CDR3 here is CASSAGQALEAFF. The CDR3 DNA sequence: TGTGCCAGCAGTGCTGGACAGGCTCTAGAAGCTTTCTTT. The full variable domain, with the rest looked up from reference TRBV25-1 and TRBJ1-1, is EADIYQTPRYLVIGTGKKITLECSQTMGHDKMYWYQQDPGMELHLIHYSYGVNSTEKGDLSSESTVSRIRTEHFPLTLESARPSHTSQYLCASSAGQALEAFFGQGTRLTVV.

The gene calls are TRBV27 and TRBJ2-1; no clear D gene. Between the trimmed V and J ends, which lost 0 bases and 10 bases, there was a span of 13 bases. In germline, CDR1 is MNHEY, CDR2 SMNVEV (reference sequence). This CDR3 contains 14 residues. The CDR3 is CASSLSAFYREQFF. In DNA form, the CDR3 reads TGTGCCAGCAGTTTATCGGCCTTCTACCGAGAGCAGTTCTTC.

The V call is TRBV6-1, the J call TRBJ2-1, with a tentative D call TRBD1 (6 bases). The ends were cut back, 2 bases at V and 5 bases at J, with 19 bases in the middle. The CDR3 is made up of 17 amino acids. CDR1 and CDR2 from the germline V gene are MNHNS and SASEGT. The CDR3 nucleotides read TGTGCCAGCAGTGAACCCTACAACAGGGTCAGCCACAATGAGCAGTTCTTC. Encoded protein: CASSEPYNRVSHNEQFF.

The chain links TRBV6-2 or TRBV6-3 to TRBJ1-2, with D hard to call. This CDR3 is built from 10 residues. The germline gives CDR1 MNHEY, CDR2 SVGEGT. V shed 6 bases and J shed 10 bases, with 9 bases lying between them. This chain's CDR3 is CASRQKAYTF. In nucleotides, the CDR3 is TGTGCCAGCAGGCAAAAGGCCTACACCTTC.